These 30 T cell receptor beta chains originate from one sample sequenced in a study of cytomegalovirus exposure and HLA in healthy donors. The study ran its PCR with 60 Vbeta and 13 Jbeta primers. Sequencing used immunoSEQ multiplex PCR; TCRdb keeps in-frame clones, though not all of them. The profile shows approximately 140,000 clones, 60% to 85% of them singletons. Material: PBMCs. The receptor source for this set is a man aged 35-49 years in good health and CMV-seropositive.

This chain joins TRBV18 and TRBJ1-2, with D uncertain. Germline values: CDR1 KGHSH, CDR2 LQKENI. Deletions cut 2 bases from V and 8 bases from J, with 9 bases between. The CDR3 spans 12 residues. CDR3 sequence: CASSPSPEGYTF. In nucleotides, the CDR3 is TGTGCCAGCTCACCATCTCCGGAGGGCTACACCTTC.

The table lists this clone with a few counts. The chain combines TRBV15 with TRBJ2-5; TRBD2 might be the D (6 bases). Germline V gives CDR1 LNHNV, CDR2 YYDKDF (reference sequence). CDR3 length: 14 amino acids. V was trimmed by 2 bases and J by 4 bases, leaving 11 bases between them. For the CDR3, the DNA is TGTGCCACCAGCAGAAACCCGGGGGTAGAGACCCAGTACTTC. It codes for CATSRNPGVETQYF.

This clone has only a few counts. This chain links TRBV7-2 with TRBJ1-6; D gene unclear. V was clipped by 5 bases and J by 2 bases, with 10 bases between them. Per the germline V gene, CDR1 is SGHTA and CDR2 is FQGNSA. CDR3 length: 15 residues. The CDR3 sequence: CASSTEGAYNSPLHF. CDR3 in DNA: TGTGCCAGCAGCACAGAGGGCGCCTATAATTCACCCCTCCACTTT.

The V and J genes are TRBV18 and TRBJ2-5; 7 positions agree with TRBD2. The CDR3 loop spans 14 amino acids. Looked up from germline, CDR1 is KGHSH and CDR2 is LQKENI. Losses at the gene ends were 2 bases for V and 1 base for J; bases not matched to a gene: 1. CDR3 sequence: CASSPSSGQETQYF. The DNA for the CDR3 is TGTGCCAGCTCACCATCTAGCGGCCAAGAGACCCAGTACTTC.

The V gene is TRBV5-1, the J gene TRBJ1-5; D might be TRBD1 (6 bases). V was pared by 4 bases and J by 3 bases, with 11 bases between. Germline CDR1 and CDR2: SGHRS and YFSETQ. This CDR3 comprises 14 residues. In nucleotides, the CDR3 is TGCGCCAGCAGCAGGGACAACCTCAATCAGCCCCAGCATTTT. Amino acids: CASSRDNLNQPQHF.

The rearrangement uses TRBV5-4 and TRBJ2-5; D is unresolved. The CDR3 runs 14 residues. Trimming pared 0 bases from V and 0 bases from J, leaving 6 bases between. The V gene's germline CDR1 is SGHNT and CDR2 YYREEE (reference sequence). The CDR3 loop is CASSLDLHQETQYF. The CDR3 region has the DNA TGTGCCAGCAGCTTGGATCTCCACCAAGAGACCCAGTACTTC.

This clone has just a few counts. This sequence joins TRBV5-1 and TRBJ1-4; 7 bases align to TRBD1. J gave up 2 bases and V 4 bases, and 2 bases lay outside the gene matches. CDR1 and CDR2 (germline): SGHRS, YFSETQ. This CDR3 comprises 14 residues. CDR3 nucleotide sequence: TGCGCCAGCAGCCGGGGACAGACTAATGAAAAACTGTTTTTT. This gives the protein CASSRGQTNEKLFF.

CDR3 sequence reads: CASSPGLLSGEQYF. The CDR3 region has the DNA TGCGCCAGCAGCCCGGGACTACTCTCGGGGGAGCAGTACTTC. V and J are TRBV5-1 and TRBJ2-7, with 7 positions matching TRBD2. CDR3 length: 14 amino acids. Germline-derived CDR1 and CDR2 are SGHRS and YFSETQ. J gave up 7 bases and V 4 bases, and 11 bases lay outside the gene matches.

The chain employs TRBV9 and TRBJ2-3, with TRBD2 matching over 7 bases. The ends lost 3 bases at V and 11 bases at J; junction bases unmatched: 15. CDR1 is SGDLS and CDR2 is YYNGEE in the germline V gene. The CDR3 has 15 residues. CDR3 in amino acids: CASSAAGRGGLGQYF. CDR3 sequence (DNA): TGTGCCAGCAGCGCGGCTGGACGGGGAGGGCTTGGGCAGTATTTT.

The J gene is TRBJ1-1, the V gene TRBV29-1; a weak D match, TRBD1 (5 bases). With 4 bases removed from V and 0 bases from J, the gap between germline ends came to 9 bases. Germline V lookup: CDR1 SQVTM, CDR2 ANQGSEA. CDR3 length: 13 amino acids. CDR3 coding DNA: TGCAGCGTTGCAGGGTCCATGAACACTGAAGCTTTCTTT. This codes for CSVAGSMNTEAFF.

This chain uses TRBV6-1 with TRBJ2-3; D might be TRBD2 (5 bases). This CDR3 comprises 13 residues. Germline loops: CDR1 MNHNS, CDR2 SASEGT. V lost 4 bases and J 8 bases, leaving 13 bases between the germline ends. The CDR3 coding sequence is TGTGCCAGCAGTGCCTTCGGGGAAGGTACGCAGTATTTT. Residues: CASSAFGEGTQYF.

The chain employs TRBV7-8 and TRBJ1-2; 8 nucleotides agree with TRBD1. The CDR3 consists of 12 residues. V lost 6 bases to trimming and J lost 5 bases; unmatched junction nucleotides: 2. Looked up from germline, CDR1 is SGHVS and CDR2 is FQNEAQ. CDR3 protein: CASRTGEYGYTF. DNA of the CDR3: TGTGCCAGCAGGACAGGGGAATATGGCTACACCTTC.

The genes are TRBV5-1 and TRBJ2-7, with TRBD1 matching 7 bases. With V trimmed by 0 bases and J by 5 bases, 11 bases remained unmatched. The CDR3 runs 16 residues. The germline V gene has CDR1 SGHRS and CDR2 YFSETQ. CDR3 in DNA: TGCGCCAGCAGCTTGGGACAGGGTGGGCCCGTCGACGAGCAGTACTTC. The encoded protein is CASSLGQGGPVDEQYF.

The chain links TRBV6-5 to TRBJ1-2, with D perhaps matching TRBD1 (5 bases). Germline V gene lookup returns CDR1 MNHEY and CDR2 SVGAGI. The CDR3 is 13 residues long. Deletions cut 7 bases from V and 2 bases from J, with 11 bases between. CDR3 protein: CASTKDSNYGYTF. The CDR3 DNA is TGTGCCAGCACTAAAGACAGCAACTATGGCTACACCTTC.

The V and J genes are TRBV5-1 and TRBJ1-5; possibly TRBD1 for D (5 bases). Germline-derived CDR1 and CDR2 are SGHRS and YFSETQ. The CDR3 covers 15 residues. Trimming removed 0 bases from V and 3 bases from J, with 10 bases in between. CDR3 in DNA: TGCGCCAGCAGCTTGGGGCAGGGTTACAATCAGCCCCAGCATTTT. Translating it yields CASSLGQGYNQPQHF.

The chain uses TRBV5-1 and TRBJ2-3, with 10 bases aligning to TRBD2. Germline V lookup: CDR1 SGHRS, CDR2 YFSETQ. The CDR3 extends over 14 amino acids. The V and J ends lost 4 bases and 3 bases, in that order; junction bases with no gene match: 2. The CDR3 DNA reads TGCGCCAGCAGCCCTAGCGGGGGAACAGATACGCAGTATTTT. It codes for CASSPSGGTDTQYF.

This chain links TRBV7-9 with TRBJ2-5; 8 nucleotides line up with TRBD1. The V and J ends lost 3 bases and 4 bases, in that order; junction bases with no gene match: 4. This CDR3 spans 14 amino acids. CDR1 is SEHNR and CDR2 is FQNEAQ in the germline V gene (reference sequence). The CDR3 nucleotides read TGTGCCAGCAGCTTCGACAGGGGTTCAGAGACCCAGTACTTC. This translates into CASSFDRGSETQYF.

The chain combines TRBV2 with TRBJ1-1; 9 bases map to TRBD1. V lost 6 bases, J lost 5 bases, and 1 base stayed unmatched. Per the germline V gene, CDR1 is SNHLY and CDR2 is FYNNEI. CDR3 length equals 12 residues. DNA for the CDR3: TGTGCCAGCAGCGGACAGGGGACTGAAGCTTTCTTT. Protein sequence: CASSGQGTEAFF.

This chain connects TRBV4-3 to TRBJ1-2, with unresolved D. This CDR3 comprises 17 residues. V shed 1 base and J shed 6 bases, with 21 bases lying between them. Germline lookup yields CDR1 LGHNA and CDR2 YSLEER. DNA for the CDR3: TGCGCCAGCAGCCAAGGAGGCTGGCGTATTGTCCCCGATGGCTACACCTTC. This codes for CASSQGGWRIVPDGYTF.

This clone has only a few counts. V and J are TRBV2 and TRBJ2-7; no clear D. CDR1 and CDR2 (germline): SNHLY, FYNNEI. CDR3 length: 13 residues. The germline V and J ends were trimmed by 6 bases and 2 bases, with 11 bases remaining between them. Written as DNA, the CDR3 is TGTGCCAGCAGGAAAGGAACAGCCTACGAGCAGTACTTC. Amino acid sequence: CASRKGTAYEQYF.

The chain links TRBV7-2 to TRBJ2-3, with D perhaps matching TRBD1 (6 bases). V lost 5 bases and J lost 5, with 14 bases in between. CDR1 is SGHTA and CDR2 is FQGNSA in the germline V gene. The CDR3 totals 14 residues. CDR3 in amino acids: CASSAARGGDTQYF. The CDR3 DNA reads as TGTGCCAGCAGCGCCGCTCGAGGGGGAGATACGCAGTATTTT.

This chain uses TRBV19 with TRBJ2-5; TRBD2 matches at 13 bases. The length of the CDR3 is 16 residues. After removal of 8 bases from V and 0 bases from J, the junction contained 6 bases not matched to a gene. Germline assignment: CDR1 LNHDA and CDR2 SQIVND (reference sequence). The CDR3 nucleotides read TGTGCCAGTGCTCAGACTAGCGGGAGGTACCAAGAGACCCAGTACTTC. It encodes CASAQTSGRYQETQYF.

The V call is TRBV5-6, the J call TRBJ2-1, with 12 nucleotides matching TRBD2. V lost 0 bases and J lost 7; bases outside the gene matches: 5. This CDR3 spans 16 amino acids. Germline values: CDR1 SGHDT, CDR2 YYEEEE. For the CDR3, the DNA is TGTGCCAGCAGCTTGGAGTCTAGCGGGGGGGCGAATGAGCAGTTCTTC. Translated, it gives CASSLESSGGANEQFF.

This clone was detected once. The chain is built from TRBV19 and TRBJ1-2, with 8 positions matching TRBD1. The CDR3 is made up of 16 amino acids. The trim removed 5 bases at V and 2 bases at J, leaving 10 bases unmatched. Germline V gene sequence: CDR1 LNHDA, CDR2 SQIVND (reference sequence). The CDR3 spells CASSGFDRGGNYGYTF. Written as DNA, the CDR3 is TGTGCCAGTAGTGGTTTCGACAGGGGAGGGAACTATGGCTACACCTTC.

The chain couples TRBV29-1 to TRBJ2-2, with unresolved D. The CDR3 spans 13 residues. Germline-derived CDR1 and CDR2 are SQVTM and ANQGSEA. Trimming stripped 4 bases from V and 5 bases from J, with 11 bases between. This CDR3 reads CSVVSEMTGELFF. The CDR3 DNA sequence: TGCAGCGTTGTTTCAGAAATGACCGGGGAGCTGTTTTTT.

The V call is TRBV6-5, the J call TRBJ2-5; D might be TRBD1 (5 bases). Trimming pared 6 bases from V and 2 bases from J, leaving 13 bases between. Germline V gene data show CDR1 as MNHEY and CDR2 as SVGAGI. The length of the CDR3 is 14 residues. The chain's CDR3 is CASRDTALQETQYF. DNA of the CDR3: TGTGCCAGCAGGGACACAGCTTTACAAGAGACCCAGTACTTC.

The chain is built from TRBV7-9 and TRBJ1-2, with D perhaps matching TRBD1 (6 bases). The CDR3 consists of 13 residues. V was pared by 1 base and J by 4 bases, with 7 bases between. Germline CDR1 is SEHNR and CDR2 is FQNEAQ (reference sequence). The CDR3 DNA sequence: TGTGCCAGCAGCTTAGGCAGGGGCTATGGCTACACCTTC. Translating gives CASSLGRGYGYTF.

The chain combines TRBV5-4 with TRBJ2-3; D gene unclear. The CDR3 covers 14 residues. Germline CDR1 and CDR2: SGHNT and YYREEE (reference sequence). The germline V and J ends were trimmed by 3 bases and 0 bases, with 8 bases remaining between them. In DNA form, the CDR3 reads TGTGCCAGCAGCTCATCAACTAGCACAGATACGCAGTATTTT. Its protein is CASSSSTSTDTQYF.

The V call is TRBV7-8, the J call TRBJ1-3; TRBD1 matches at 7 bases. Trimming at V came to 5 bases and at J to 4 bases, leaving 5 bases not matched to a gene. Germline assignment: CDR1 SGHVS and CDR2 FQNEAQ. This CDR3 is built from 14 residues. The CDR3 nucleotides read TGTGCCAGCAGCACAACAGGGGCGGGAAACACCATATATTTT. Translated: CASSTTGAGNTIYF.

This clone has just one count. This rearrangement joins TRBV5-1 to TRBJ2-5; 7 positions agree with TRBD2. The V gene end was trimmed by 0 bases and the J gene end by 2 bases; junction bases not matched to a gene: 4. Germline V gives CDR1 SGHRS, CDR2 YFSETQ. The length of the CDR3 is 15 residues. CDR3: CASSLVASGQETQYF. CDR3 coding DNA: TGCGCCAGCAGCTTGGTGGCTAGCGGACAAGAGACCCAGTACTTC.